One and the same sample provided the 27 T cell receptor beta chains below, sequenced in a study of shared clonotypes between healthy human individuals. This table comes from immunoSEQ multiplex PCR, and its TCRdb copy is limited to in-frame clones, with some not included. The table has roughly 500,000 clones, less than 85% seen once. What was sequenced was PBMCs. All receptors derive from a woman in her thirties or forties in good health. Some clones in this sample may be carry-over from other donors' samples.

On this clone itself: With a far larger clone one base away, a read error is the likely cause. This rearrangement joins TRBV30 to TRBJ2-7; the match to TRBD2 covers 8 bases. V lost 8 bases, J lost 7 bases, and 19 bases stayed unmatched. CDR3 size: 15 residues. The germline gives CDR1 GTSNPN, CDR2 SVGIG (reference sequence). In DNA, the CDR3 is TGTGCCCGGACCCCCGGGACTAGGCCCGGTTCGGAGCAGTACTTC. Translating it yields CARTPGTRPGSEQYF.

The chain carries TRBV5-1 and TRBJ2-3; D possibly matches TRBD1 or TRBD2 (5 bases each). Germline V gives CDR1 SGHRS, CDR2 YFSETQ. This CDR3 region has 15 residues. Trimming pared 3 bases from V and 3 bases from J, leaving 14 bases between. CDR3 residues: CASSSSGAPTDTQYF. The CDR3 nucleotides are TGCGCCAGCAGCTCATCCGGGGCCCCAACAGATACGCAGTATTTT. The complete variable domain, with remaining parts taken from reference TRBV5-1 and TRBJ2-3, reads KAGVTQTPRYLIKTRGQQVTLSCSPISGHRSVSWYQQTPGQGLQFLFEYFSETQRNKGNFPGRFSGRQFSNSRSEMNVSTLELGDSALYLCASSSSGAPTDTQYFGPGTRLTVL.

The rearrangement uses TRBV21-1 and TRBJ2-7; TRBD1, the table's D call, lacks a check against the DNA. TRBV21-1 is described as a pseudogene. The CDR3 covers 14 residues. The CDR3: CASSSRQYFYEQYF. CDR3 DNA sequence: TGTGCCAGCAGCAGCCGACAGTATTTCTACGAGCAGTACTTC.

The rearrangement joins TRBV4-1 to TRBJ2-3; 11 nucleotides match TRBD2. From germline, CDR1 is MGHRA and CDR2 YSYEKL. The CDR3 covers 16 residues. With 5 bases clipped from V and 4 bases from J, the junction kept 8 bases outside the gene matches. Here the CDR3 DNA reads TGCGCCAGCAGCTACGAGGGGGGACTAGCGGCAGATACGCAGTATTTT. Translation: CASSYEGGLAADTQYF.

The chain combines TRBV7-8 with TRBJ2-4; a weak D match, TRBD2 (6 bases). The germline V gene has CDR1 SGHVS and CDR2 FQNEAQ. The CDR3 is 17 amino acids. Trimming cost V 4 bases and J 4 bases, with 20 bases left between them. The CDR3 reads CASSSGRPGTVKNIQYF. The CDR3 nucleotides read TGTGCCAGCAGCTCTGGAAGGCCCGGGACTGTGAAAAACATTCAGTACTTC. Full variable domain (rest looked up from reference TRBV7-8 and TRBJ2-4): GAGVSQSPRYKVAKRGQDVALRCDPISGHVSLFWYQQALGQGPEFLTYFQNEAQLDKSGLPSDRFFAERPEGSVSTLKIQRTQQEDSAVYLCASSSGRPGTVKNIQYFGAGTRLSVL.

This clone has a count of ten or more. The J gene is TRBJ1-1, the V gene TRBV9; D is undetermined. Trimming pared 0 bases from V and 1 base from J, leaving 16 bases between. Germline CDR1 and CDR2: SGDLS and YYNGEE. The CDR3 totals 17 residues. The CDR3 bases are TGTGCCAGCAGCGTAGGGTTCGGGTTCCGAGGGAACACTGAAGCTTTCTTT. It yields the protein CASSVGFGFRGNTEAFF.

The genes are TRBV6-5 and TRBJ2-1; D ambiguous. Trimming stripped 6 bases from V and 10 bases from J, with 16 bases between. From germline, CDR1 is MNHEY and CDR2 SVGAGI. CDR3 length: 13 residues. CDR3 in amino acids: CASRRTRRTEQFF. CDR3 DNA: TGTGCCAGCAGGAGGACCCGCCGAACGGAGCAGTTCTTC.

The chain has TRBV29-1 and TRBJ1-1; TRBD1 agrees at 7 bases. CDR3 length: 14 residues. The V gene end was trimmed by 7 bases and the J gene end by 4 bases; junction bases not matched to a gene: 12. In germline, CDR1 is SQVTM, CDR2 ANQGSEA. CDR3 amino acids: CSAPKTGIVTEAFF. As DNA, the CDR3 is TGCAGCGCCCCTAAGACAGGGATAGTCACTGAAGCTTTCTTT.

This clone was seen only a few times. The chain joins TRBV5-1 to TRBJ1-1, with 7 nucleotides matching TRBD1. The trim removed 4 bases at V and 7 bases at J, leaving 7 bases unmatched. Germline V gives CDR1 SGHRS, CDR2 YFSETQ. This CDR3 has 13 amino acids. The CDR3 sequence is CASSPDRPFEAFF. DNA of the CDR3: TGCGCCAGCAGCCCGGACAGGCCTTTTGAAGCTTTCTTT.

The chain carries TRBV2 and TRBJ1-2; the D gene is possibly TRBD1 (5 bases). With 3 bases removed from V and 7 bases from J, the gap between germline ends came to 6 bases. Germline V gene lookup returns CDR1 SNHLY and CDR2 FYNNEI. This CDR3 comprises 11 residues. CDR3 residues: CASSEGVGYTF. CDR3 coding DNA: TGTGCCAGCAGTGAGGGGGTTGGCTACACCTTC.

The genes are TRBV5-1 and TRBJ1-1; unclear D gene. Germline V CDR1 and CDR2: SGHRS, YFSETQ. CDR3 length equals 14 residues. The V end lost 0 bases, the J end lost 2 bases, and 8 bases lay between the germline ends. CDR3 coding DNA: TGCGCCAGCAGCTTGGGGGCCGGAAACACTGAAGCTTTCTTT. The encoded protein is CASSLGAGNTEAFF.

This chain links TRBV7-8 with TRBJ1-4; 9 nucleotides align to TRBD1. CDR3 length: 14 amino acids. The V gene's germline CDR1 is SGHVS and CDR2 FQNEAQ. V dropped 5 bases and J dropped 8; count of bases not matched to a gene: 6. The CDR3 DNA follows: TGTGCCAGCAGCCCCCGGACAGGGGAGGAAAAACTGTTTTTT. Translated: CASSPRTGEEKLFF.

The chain employs TRBV30 and TRBJ2-1, with D unclear. This CDR3 contains 12 residues. The ends were cut back, 2 bases at V and 9 bases at J, with 11 bases in the middle. CDR1 GTSNPN and CDR2 SVGIG come from the germline V gene (reference sequence). This chain's CDR3 is CAWSTPQVEQFF. The CDR3, as DNA: TGTGCCTGGAGTACCCCTCAGGTTGAGCAGTTCTTC.

This clone showed up just a few times. J is TRBJ1-3 and V is TRBV15, with a weak D call TRBD1 (6 bases). Germline CDR1 LNHNV, CDR2 YYDKDF (reference sequence). The CDR3 consists of 16 residues. V lost 0 bases and J 0 bases, leaving 9 bases between the germline ends. The CDR3 spells CATSRDPTGSGNTIYF. The CDR3 DNA is TGTGCCACCAGCAGAGACCCGACAGGCTCTGGAAACACCATATATTTT.

The chain combines TRBV9 with TRBJ2-7; a weak D match, TRBD1 (5 bases). Trimming left V 0 bases short and J 5 bases short, with 9 bases between. Looked up from germline, CDR1 is SGDLS and CDR2 is YYNGEE. The CDR3 spans 13 residues. CDR3 in DNA: TGTGCCAGCAGCGTAGACCTAGGGGACGAGCAGTACTTC. It specifies CASSVDLGDEQYF.

The CDR3 loop reads CASSQGSVAGGTGELFF. The CDR3 nucleotides read TGTGCCAGCAGCCAGGGCAGTGTGGCGGGAGGCACCGGGGAGCTGTTTTTT. This chain connects TRBV7-3 to TRBJ2-2; TRBD2 aligns across 8 bases. Trimming at V came to 5 bases and at J to 4 bases, leaving 12 bases not matched to a gene. Per the germline V gene, CDR1 is SGHTA and CDR2 is FQGTGA. The CDR3 runs 17 residues.

This clone was observed at least ten times. This rearrangement joins TRBV4-3 to TRBJ2-3; perhaps TRBD2 as D (5 bases). Germline V gives CDR1 LGHNA, CDR2 YSLEER. The CDR3 contains 13 residues. V shed 1 base and J shed 14 bases, with 16 bases lying between them. The CDR3 coding sequence is TGCGCCAGCAGCCAAGGCCTAGCCAAACGCTCGTATTTT. It yields the protein CASSQGLAKRSYF.

V is TRBV7-3 and J is TRBJ2-1; TRBD2 might be the D (6 bases). The germline V gene encodes CDR1 SGHTA and CDR2 FQGTGA. Trimming cost V 4 bases and J 13 bases, with 14 bases left between them. The CDR3 totals 12 residues. CDR3 sequence: CASSSGGPDQFF. CDR3 bases: TGTGCCAGCAGCTCCGGGGGTCCTGATCAGTTCTTC. The variable domain in full, with the rest retrieved from reference TRBV7-3 and TRBJ2-1, is GAGVSQTPSNKVTEKGKYVELRCDPISGHTALYWYRQSLGQGPEFLIYFQGTGAADDSGLPNDRFFAVRPEGSVSTLKIQRTERGDSAVYLCASSSGGPDQFFGPGTRLTVL.

This chain links TRBV14 with TRBJ2-7; 9 bases match TRBD2. CDR1 and CDR2 (germline): SGHDN, FVKESK. The CDR3 covers 12 residues. Trimming took 0 bases from V and 12 from J; bases not matched to a gene: 3. The CDR3: CASSQDSGSLYF. CDR3 DNA: TGTGCCAGCAGCCAAGATAGCGGGAGTCTGTACTTC.

The chain employs TRBV18 and TRBJ2-3, with TRBD2 matching 9 bases. Germline CDR1 KGHSH, CDR2 LQKENI. The CDR3 loop spans 16 amino acids. After removal of 3 bases from V and 2 bases from J, the junction contained 6 bases not matched to a gene. This chain's CDR3 is CASSPETSGNTDTQYF. The CDR3, as DNA: TGTGCCAGCTCACCTGAGACTAGCGGAAACACAGATACGCAGTATTTT.

The chain carries TRBV6-6 and TRBJ2-3; 10 nucleotides match TRBD2. V lost 3 bases, J lost 4 bases, and 7 bases stayed unmatched. The CDR3 length is 16 residues. CDR1 MNHNY and CDR2 SVGAGI come from the germline V gene (reference sequence). The chain's CDR3 is CASSYGLAGASDTQYF. Written as DNA, the CDR3 is TGTGCCAGCAGTTATGGGCTAGCGGGAGCTTCAGATACGCAGTATTTT.

This clone has just one count. This sequence joins TRBV7-2 and TRBJ2-1; 13 nucleotides line up with TRBD2. After removal of 5 bases from V and 4 bases from J, the junction contained 11 bases not matched to a gene. In germline, CDR1 is SGHTA, CDR2 FQGNSA. This CDR3 contains 18 residues. Here the CDR3 reads CASSLNPGLAGSYNEQFF. The CDR3 DNA reads as TGTGCCAGCAGCCTCAACCCGGGACTAGCGGGAAGTTACAATGAGCAGTTCTTC.

J is TRBJ2-5 and V is TRBV29-1; 9 nucleotides agree with TRBD1. The CDR3 is 14 residues long. Germline trimming cut 6 bases from V and 5 bases from J; bases unmatched to any gene: 10. Germline CDR1 is SQVTM and CDR2 is ANQGSEA. CDR3 DNA: TGCAGCGTCATTAACACAGGGGGCGCGGAGACCCAGTACTTC. Translation gives CSVINTGGAETQYF.

The chain uses TRBV7-1 and TRBJ2-5; D may be TRBD2 (5 bases). TRBV7-1 has ORF status, its function being uncertain. The CDR3 totals 12 residues. Trimming took off 4 bases at V and 5 bases at J, with 8 bases between the two ends. The CDR3 region is CASSLAIETQYF. The CDR3 coding sequence is TGTGCCAGCAGCTTAGCGATCGAGACCCAGTACTTC.

The chain couples TRBV5-1 to TRBJ2-3; 9 nucleotides agree with TRBD2. Germline-derived CDR1 and CDR2 are SGHRS and YFSETQ. The CDR3 is 14 residues long. Losses at the gene ends were 4 bases for V and 6 bases for J; bases not matched to a gene: 6. CDR3 loop: CASSLSGSWDTQYF. The CDR3 DNA sequence: TGCGCCAGCAGCCTTAGCGGGAGCTGGGATACGCAGTATTTT.

The rearrangement uses TRBV29-1 and TRBJ1-4, with D maybe TRBD1 (6 bases). From germline, CDR1 is SQVTM and CDR2 ANQGSEA. Trimming removed 2 bases at V and 6 bases at J, with 10 bases between. The CDR3 extends over 13 amino acids. CDR3 DNA sequence: TGCAGCGTTGAAAACAGGGCCCATGAAAAACTGTTTTTT. Translated: CSVENRAHEKLFF.

This clone showed up just once. This sequence joins TRBV7-9 and TRBJ1-2, with 7 nucleotides matching TRBD1. The CDR3 consists of 14 residues. V trimming: 2 bases; J trimming: 3 bases; junction bases outside the gene matches: 3. The V gene's germline CDR1 is SEHNR and CDR2 FQNEAQ (reference sequence). The CDR3 coding sequence is TGTGCCAGCAGCTTAACCGGGACAGACTATGGCTACACCTTC. Translated, it gives CASSLTGTDYGYTF. The full variable domain, its missing parts supplied by reference TRBV7-9 and TRBJ1-2, is DTGVSQNPRHKITKRGQNVTFRCDPISEHNRLYWYRQTLGQGPEFLTYFQNEAQLEKSRLLSDRFSAERPKGSFSTLEIQRTEQGDSAMYLCASSLTGTDYGYTFGSGTRLTVV.